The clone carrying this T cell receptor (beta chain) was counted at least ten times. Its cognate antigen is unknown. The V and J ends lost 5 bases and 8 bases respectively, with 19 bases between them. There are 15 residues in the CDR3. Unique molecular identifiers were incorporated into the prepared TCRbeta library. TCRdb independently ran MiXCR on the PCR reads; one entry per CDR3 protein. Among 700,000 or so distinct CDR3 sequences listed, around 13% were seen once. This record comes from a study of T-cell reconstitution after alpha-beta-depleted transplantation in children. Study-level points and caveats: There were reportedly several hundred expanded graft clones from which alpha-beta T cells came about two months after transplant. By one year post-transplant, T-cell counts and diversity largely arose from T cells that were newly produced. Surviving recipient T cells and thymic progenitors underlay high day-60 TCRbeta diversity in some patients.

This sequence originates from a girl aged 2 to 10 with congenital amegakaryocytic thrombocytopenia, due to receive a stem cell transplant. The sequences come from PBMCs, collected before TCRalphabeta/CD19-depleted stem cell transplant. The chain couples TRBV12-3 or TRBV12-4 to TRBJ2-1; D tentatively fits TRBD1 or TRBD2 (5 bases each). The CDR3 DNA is TGTGCCAGCAGTCCCCCGGGACGCCTGGCGGATGAGCAGTTCTTC. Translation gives CASSPPGRLADEQFF.